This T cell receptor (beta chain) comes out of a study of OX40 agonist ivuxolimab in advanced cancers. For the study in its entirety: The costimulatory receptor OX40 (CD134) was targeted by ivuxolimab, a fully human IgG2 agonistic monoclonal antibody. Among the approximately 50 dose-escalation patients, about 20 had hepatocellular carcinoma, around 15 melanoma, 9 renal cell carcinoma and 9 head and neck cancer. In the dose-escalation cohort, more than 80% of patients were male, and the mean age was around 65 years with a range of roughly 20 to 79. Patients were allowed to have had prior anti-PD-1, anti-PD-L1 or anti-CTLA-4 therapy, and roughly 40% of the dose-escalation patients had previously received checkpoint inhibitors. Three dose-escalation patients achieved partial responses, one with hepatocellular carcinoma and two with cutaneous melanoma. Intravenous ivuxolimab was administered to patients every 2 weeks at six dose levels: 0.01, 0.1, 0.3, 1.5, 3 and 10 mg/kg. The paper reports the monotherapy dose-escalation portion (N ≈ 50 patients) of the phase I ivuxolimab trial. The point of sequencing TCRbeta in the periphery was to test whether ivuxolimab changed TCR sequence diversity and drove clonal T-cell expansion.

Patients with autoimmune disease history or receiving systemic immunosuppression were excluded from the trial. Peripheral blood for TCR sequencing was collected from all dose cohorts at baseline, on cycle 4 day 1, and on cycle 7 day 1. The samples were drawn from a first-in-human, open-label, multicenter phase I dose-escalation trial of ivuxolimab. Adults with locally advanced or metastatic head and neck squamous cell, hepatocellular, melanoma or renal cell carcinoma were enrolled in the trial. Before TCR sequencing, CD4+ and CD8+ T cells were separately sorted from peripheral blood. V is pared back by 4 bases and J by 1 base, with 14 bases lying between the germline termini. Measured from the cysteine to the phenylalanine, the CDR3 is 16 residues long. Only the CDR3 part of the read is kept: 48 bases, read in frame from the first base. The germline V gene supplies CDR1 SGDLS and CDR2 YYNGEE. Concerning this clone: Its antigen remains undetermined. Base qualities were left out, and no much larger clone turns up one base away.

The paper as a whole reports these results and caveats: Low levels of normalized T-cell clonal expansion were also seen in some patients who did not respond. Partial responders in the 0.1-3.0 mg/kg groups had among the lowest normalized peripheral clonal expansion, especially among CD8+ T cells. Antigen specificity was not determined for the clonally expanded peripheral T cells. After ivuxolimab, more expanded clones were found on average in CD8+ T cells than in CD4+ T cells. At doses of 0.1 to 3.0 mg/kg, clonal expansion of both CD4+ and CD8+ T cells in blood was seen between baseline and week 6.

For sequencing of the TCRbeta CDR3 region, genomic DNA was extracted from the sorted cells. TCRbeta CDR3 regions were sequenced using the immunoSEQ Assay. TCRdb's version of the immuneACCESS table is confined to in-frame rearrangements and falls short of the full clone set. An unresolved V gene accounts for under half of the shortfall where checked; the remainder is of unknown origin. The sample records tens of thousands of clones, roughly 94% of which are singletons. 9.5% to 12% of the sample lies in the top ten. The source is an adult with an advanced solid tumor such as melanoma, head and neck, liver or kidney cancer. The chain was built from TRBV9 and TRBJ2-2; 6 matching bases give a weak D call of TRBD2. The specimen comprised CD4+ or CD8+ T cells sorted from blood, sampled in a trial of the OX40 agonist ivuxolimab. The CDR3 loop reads CASSPHGRENTGELFF. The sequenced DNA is TGTGCCAGCAGCCCCCACGGGCGGGAGAACACCGGGGAGCTGTTTTTT.